These 14 T cell receptor beta chains came from one sample sequenced in a study of OX40 agonist ivuxolimab in advanced cancers. To prepare the library, the immunoSEQ multiplex PCR assay was applied. TCRdb obtained this table from immuneACCESS and retained in-frame rearrangements with V and J assigned. These tables miss some clones; where compared with another copy, unresolved V genes account for less than half of the shortfall, and the remainder is unexplained. This sample holds about 79,000 clones; approximately 92% were observed only once. The ten largest clones take up approximately 7.7% of the sample. Sequenced here: CD4+ or CD8+ T cells sorted from blood, sampled in a trial of the OX40 agonist ivuxolimab. These receptors came from an adult with an advanced solid tumor such as melanoma, head and neck, liver or kidney cancer.

The chain employs TRBV5-1 and TRBJ1-1, with TRBD1 matching over 7 bases. Unmatched junction bases numbered 5, after V lost 4 bases and J lost 8 bases. CDR3 length equals 12 residues. Germline V gives CDR1 SGHRS, CDR2 YFSETQ. The CDR3 reads CASSIDRAEAFF. The CDR3 region has the DNA TGCGCCAGCAGCATTGACAGGGCCGAAGCTTTCTTT.

The rearrangement uses TRBV28 and TRBJ1-5, with D unclear. The CDR3 has 15 amino acids. The germline V and J ends were trimmed by 5 bases and 6 bases, with 17 bases remaining between them. Germline V gene lookup returns CDR1 MDHEN and CDR2 SYDVKM. The CDR3 here is CASSKKGYSGQPQHF. Written as DNA, the CDR3 is TGTGCCAGCAGTAAGAAAGGTTATAGTGGTCAGCCCCAGCATTTT.

CDR3 bases: TGTGCCAGCAGCGTAGCTTCCGGGATCGCCTACAATGAGCAGTTCTTC. Encoded protein: CASSVASGIAYNEQFF. The genes are TRBV9 and TRBJ2-1, with TRBD2 as a possible D gene (5 bases). Germline assignment: CDR1 SGDLS and CDR2 YYNGEE. The CDR3 covers 16 residues. V was clipped by 0 bases and J by 2 bases, with 12 bases between them. The full variable domain, in which reference TRBV9 and TRBJ2-1 provide the parts outside the CDR3, is DSGVTQTPKHLITATGQRVTLRCSPRSGDLSVYWYQQSLDQGLQFLIQYYNGEERAKGNILERFSAQQFPDLHSELNLSSLELGDSALYFCASSVASGIAYNEQFFGPGTRLTVL.

This chain links TRBV7-6 with TRBJ2-2, with D hard to call. CDR1 SGHVS and CDR2 FNYEAQ come from the germline V gene. There are 14 residues in the CDR3. V was clipped by 1 base and J by 0 bases, with 3 bases between them. The DNA of the CDR3 is TGTGCCAGCAGCTTAGTTACGAACACCGGGGAGCTGTTTTTT. Translating gives CASSLVTNTGELFF.

The rearrangement uses TRBV4-2 and TRBJ2-1; 13 nucleotides match TRBD2. The V and J ends lost 4 bases and 8 bases, in that order; junction bases with no gene match: 8. CDR3 length: 16 amino acids. Looked up from germline, CDR1 is LGHNA and CDR2 is YNFKEQ. The CDR3, as DNA: TGTGCCAGCAGCCCCGAACTAGCGGGAGGGCAAGATGAGCAGTTCTTC. Translated: CASSPELAGGQDEQFF.

This clone was detected once. The chain uses TRBV7-2 and TRBJ2-7; TRBD2 matches 8 bases. Germline assignment: CDR1 SGHTA and CDR2 FQGNSA. V lost 1 base to trimming and J lost 4 bases; unmatched junction nucleotides: 9. The CDR3 is 16 residues long. CDR3 nucleotide sequence: TGTGCCAGCAGCTTAGGCGGTAGCGGGATTCTTTACGAGCAGTACTTC. This gives the protein CASSLGGSGILYEQYF.

The gene calls are TRBV27 and TRBJ1-4; TRBD1 might be the D (5 bases). Germline CDR1 is MNHEY and CDR2 is SMNVEV (reference sequence). Trimming shortened V by 6 bases and J by 5 bases, and 19 bases separated the two germline ends. The CDR3 is made up of 16 amino acids. Here the CDR3 DNA reads TGTGCCAGCAGCAGGGTGGCAGGCGTAGTCAATGAAAAACTGTTTTTT. Protein product: CASSRVAGVVNEKLFF. Supplemented by reference TRBV27 and TRBJ1-4, the full variable domain reads EAQVTQNPRYLITVTGKKLTVTCSQNMNHEYMSWYRQDPGLGLRQIYYSMNVEVTDKGDVPEGYKVSRKEKRNFPLILESPSPNQTSLYFCASSRVAGVVNEKLFFGSGTQLSVL.

The CDR3 sequence is CASSTQSGSSSYEQYF. The CDR3 DNA follows: TGTGCCAGCAGCACTCAGAGCGGATCGAGCTCCTACGAGCAGTACTTC. The genes are TRBV5-4 and TRBJ2-7, with D perhaps TRBD2 (5 bases). The CDR3 sequence is 16 residues long. In germline, CDR1 is SGHNT, CDR2 YYREEE (reference sequence). V lost 4 bases and J lost 0, with 17 bases in between.

The V call is TRBV29-1, the J call TRBJ2-7, with TRBD2 matching 11 bases. Germline assignment: CDR1 SQVTM and CDR2 ANQGSEA. The junction had 20 bases not matched to a gene; V was cut back by 6 bases and J by 1 base. The CDR3 is 19 amino acids. This CDR3 reads CSVKRSIYSGLAESYEQYF. CDR3 nucleotide sequence: TGCAGCGTCAAACGCTCAATTTATTCGGGACTAGCGGAATCCTACGAGCAGTACTTC.

The rearrangement links TRBV5-4 to TRBJ2-7, with D possibly matching TRBD1 (5 bases). This CDR3 region has 16 residues. V lost 4 bases to trimming and J lost 0 bases, with 17 bases between them. Germline V gives CDR1 SGHNT, CDR2 YYREEE (reference sequence). The CDR3 DNA is TGTGCCAGCAGCGGGCAGGGCACTCTGAGCTCCTACGAGCAGTACTTC. Protein sequence: CASSGQGTLSSYEQYF. The full variable domain, in which reference TRBV5-4 and TRBJ2-7 provide the parts outside the CDR3, is ETGVTQSPTHLIKTRGQQVTLRCSSQSGHNTVSWYQQALGQGPQFIFQYYREEENGRGNFPPRFSGLQFPNYSSELNVNALELDDSALYLCASSGQGTLSSYEQYFGPGTRLTVT.

A note on this clone: At one end, the junction sequence differs from germline, possibly due to a read error. The chain links TRBV19 to TRBJ1-4, with D perhaps matching TRBD1 (6 bases). The CDR3 contains 15 residues. Germline loops: CDR1 LNHDA, CDR2 SQIVND (reference sequence). This chain's CDR3 is CASSTAGTPKEKLFF. In DNA, the CDR3 is TGTGCCAGTAGTACGGCCGGGACACCTAAGGAAAAACTGTTTTTT. The full variable domain, completed using reference TRBV19 and TRBJ1-4, is DGGITQSPKYLFRKEGQNVTLSCEQNLNHDAMYWYRQDPGQGLRLIYYSQIVNDFQKGDIAEGYSVSREKKESFPLTVTSAQKNPTAFYLCASSTAGTPKEKLFFGSGTQLSVL.

The V and J genes are TRBV9 and TRBJ1-2; TRBD1 might be the D (5 bases). This CDR3 has 15 amino acids. Germline CDR1 reads SGDLS; CDR2 reads YYNGEE. V shed 2 bases and J shed 8 bases, with 19 bases lying between them. The DNA for the CDR3 is TGTGCCAGCAGCGTCGGGGCCCCTAATCTCGGGGGCTACACCTTC. Translation: CASSVGAPNLGGYTF.

The J gene is TRBJ2-2, the V gene TRBV11-2; D call uncertain. This CDR3 is built from 14 residues. The V and J ends lost 2 bases and 8 bases respectively, with 12 bases between them. Germline values: CDR1 SGHAT, CDR2 FQNNGV. CDR3 nucleotide sequence: TGTGCCAGCAGCTTAAGGTTCCGTACTGGGGAGCTGTTTTTT. As protein: CASSLRFRTGELFF. Based on the CDR3 plus reference TRBV11-2 and TRBJ2-2, the full variable domain is EAGVAQSPRYKIIEKRQSVAFWCNPISGHATLYWYQQILGQGPKLLIQFQNNGVVDDSQLPKDRFSAERLKGVDSTLKIQPAKLEDSAVYLCASSLRFRTGELFFGEGSRLTVL.

The CDR3 nucleotides are TGTGCCTGGGCGACAGGGCCCCAGACCCAGTACTTC. The encoded protein is CAWATGPQTQYF. The V gene is TRBV30, the J gene TRBJ2-5; 7 nucleotides agree with TRBD1. Trimming took 5 bases from V and 6 from J; bases not matched to a gene: 6. The CDR3 runs 12 residues. CDR1 and CDR2 (germline): GTSNPN, SVGIG (reference sequence). The entire variable domain, with the rest obtained from reference TRBV30 and TRBJ2-5, is as follows: SQTIHQWPATLVQPVGSPLSLECTVEGTSNPNLYWYRQAAGRGLQLLFYSVGIGQISSEVPQNLSASRPQDRQFILSSKKLLLSDSGFYLCAWATGPQTQYFGPGTRLLVL.